This T cell receptor beta chain is drawn from a study of early T cells in non-severe SARS-CoV-2 infection. This clonotype was seen many times. Antigen specificity is unknown. MiXCR, applied by TCRdb to the 5' RACE reads, yields one record per CDR3 protein. The table lists roughly 69,000 distinct CDR3 sequences, 8% to 10% of them singletons. Study conclusions and caveats: Private and CD4 specificities were missed by VDJdb matching, skewed to anti-spike CD8.

The starting material was whole blood, obtained at baseline. The sequence was obtained from an adult who was a healthcare worker with PCR-confirmed SARS-CoV-2 infection or an uninfected control (not recorded which).

In nucleotides, the CDR3 is TGTGCCAGCAGCTTAACGGTCCCGGGGTGGACCTCCTACAATGAGCAGTTCTTC. Amino acid sequence: CASSLTVPGWTSYNEQFF. This rearrangement joins TRBV7-2 to TRBJ2-1; a possible D gene is TRBD2 (5 bases). The CDR3 covers 18 residues. CDR1 and CDR2 from the germline V gene are SGHTA and FQGNSA. Trimming cost V 2 bases and J 0 bases, with 17 bases left between them.